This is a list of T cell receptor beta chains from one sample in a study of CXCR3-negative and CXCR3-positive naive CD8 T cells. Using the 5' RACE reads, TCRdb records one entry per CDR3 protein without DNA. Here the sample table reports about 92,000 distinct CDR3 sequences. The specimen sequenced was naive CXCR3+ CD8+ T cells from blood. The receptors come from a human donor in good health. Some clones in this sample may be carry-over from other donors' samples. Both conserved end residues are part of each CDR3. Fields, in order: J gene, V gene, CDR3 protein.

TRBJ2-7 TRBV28 CASSLWGQGAYEQYF
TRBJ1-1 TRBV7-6 CASSSDRGGMNTEAFF
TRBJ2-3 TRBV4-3 CASSHALAGGTDTQYF
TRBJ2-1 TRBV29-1 CSAEPGPSYNEQFF
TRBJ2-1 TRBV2 CASSEALLALGPQFF
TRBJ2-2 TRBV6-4 CASSEREQEATGELFF
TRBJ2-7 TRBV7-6 CASSPFAGGRLYEQYF
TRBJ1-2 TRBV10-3 CAIRTGRNGYTF
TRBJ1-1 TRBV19 CASSSFVGLNTEAFF
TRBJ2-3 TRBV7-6 CASSPSGSLADTQYF
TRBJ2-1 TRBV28 CASITWGYSYNEQFF
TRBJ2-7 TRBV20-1 CSARAVSEQYF
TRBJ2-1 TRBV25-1 CASSEFFSGDSYNEQFF
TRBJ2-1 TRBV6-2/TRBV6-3 CASSYTGTSVTEQFF
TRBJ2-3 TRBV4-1 CASSQEGLAGEDDTQYF
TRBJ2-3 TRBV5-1 CASSLVRMTDTQYF
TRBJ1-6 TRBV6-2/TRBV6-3 CASSSDTPDLHF
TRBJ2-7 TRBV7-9 CASSSYSYEQYF
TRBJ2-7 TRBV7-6 CASSLGTALYEQYF
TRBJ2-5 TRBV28 CASSSSQGALETQYF
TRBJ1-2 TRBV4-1 CASSQGPPPNRGGYTF
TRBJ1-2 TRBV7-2 CASSLVDYFPTGDEGYTF
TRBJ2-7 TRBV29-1 CSVVGDSYEQYF
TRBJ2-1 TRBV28 CASSFFSGRADEQFF
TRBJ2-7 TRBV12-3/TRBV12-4 CASTKDFGGQYF
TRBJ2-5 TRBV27 CASGDTMWGGTQYF
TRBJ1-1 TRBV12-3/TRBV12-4 CASSFRGTEAFF
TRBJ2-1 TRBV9 CASSVDPSGDEQFF
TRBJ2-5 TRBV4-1 CASSLNPDYVNQETQYF
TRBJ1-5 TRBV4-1 CASGLGQGNFNQPQHF
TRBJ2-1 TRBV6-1 CASNPFRSPYNEQFF
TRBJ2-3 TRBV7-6 CASSSSTGQDTQYF
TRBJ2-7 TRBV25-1 CASSEIDYEQYF
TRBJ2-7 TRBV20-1 CSARGEGRYEQYF
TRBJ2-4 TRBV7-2 CASSKQGGGKNIQYF
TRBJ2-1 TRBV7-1 CASSSRDRGNEQFF
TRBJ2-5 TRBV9 CASSAEAGGRETQYF
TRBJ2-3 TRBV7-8 CASSSRLAGYTDTQYF
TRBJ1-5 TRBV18 CASSPGEFSNQPQHF
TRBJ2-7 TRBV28 CASSWAGTGYYEQYF